The next 13 T cell receptor beta chains were all read from a single sample in a study of blood T cell repertoires in COVID-19. Only in-frame clones appear in the TCRdb table, and some are missing; sequencing was by immunoSEQ multiplex PCR. The sample shows a few hundred thousand clones, more than 80% of them seen only once. Sequences were obtained from PBMCs or T cells enriched from blood (not recorded which). These receptors came from a woman aged 18-29 years who had recovered from COVID-19.

The V call is TRBV28, the J call TRBJ2-5; 11 nucleotides line up with TRBD2. V trimming: 5 bases; J trimming: 5 bases; junction bases outside the gene matches: 10. Germline V gives CDR1 MDHEN, CDR2 SYDVKM. This CDR3 is built from 16 residues. CDR3 bases: TGTGCCAGCAGTCTCCGTAGCGGGGGGGCTTCGGAGACCCAGTACTTC. Translated, it gives CASSLRSGGASETQYF.

The J gene is TRBJ1-5, the V gene TRBV19; D remains ambiguous. CDR3 length equals 13 residues. Germline CDR1 and CDR2: LNHDA and SQIVND (reference sequence). Deletions cut 4 bases from V and 5 bases from J, with 9 bases between. CDR3 loop: CASSTGIYQPQHF. In nucleotides, the CDR3 is TGTGCCAGTAGTACAGGAATTTATCAGCCCCAGCATTTT.

V usage is TRBV6-5 and J usage is TRBJ1-2; tentatively, D is TRBD1 (5 bases). The CDR3 runs 15 residues. Trimming shortened V by 6 bases and J by 6 bases, and 20 bases separated the two germline ends. Germline V gene lookup returns CDR1 MNHEY and CDR2 SVGAGI. The CDR3 DNA reads TGTGCCAGCAGCTCAAGAGCGGGGGTAGGAGATGGCTACACCTTC. This encodes CASSSRAGVGDGYTF.

The rearrangement uses TRBV29-1 and TRBJ2-1, with D unclear. This CDR3 has 13 amino acids. CDR1 is SQVTM and CDR2 is ANQGSEA in the germline V gene. The V gene lost 5 bases and the J gene lost 8 bases, with 16 bases spanning the gap. The DNA for the CDR3 is TGCAGCGTTCGGCGAGGATTGCAAGATGAGCAGTTCTTC. Protein product: CSVRRGLQDEQFF.

J is TRBJ1-2 and V is TRBV5-4; 7 nucleotides line up with TRBD1. Germline V gene lookup returns CDR1 SGHNT and CDR2 YYREEE (reference sequence). Germline trimming cut 2 bases from V and 0 bases from J; bases unmatched to any gene: 4. This CDR3 is 15 amino acids long. CDR3 sequence reads: CASSLQGSSNYGYTF. CDR3 in DNA: TGTGCCAGCAGCTTACAGGGGTCATCTAACTATGGCTACACCTTC.

V and J are TRBV3-1 (or the pseudogene TRBV3-2) and TRBJ2-3, with TRBD1 as a possible D gene (6 bases). The CDR3 spans 13 residues. V was clipped by 3 bases and J by 5 bases, with 9 bases between them. Per the germline V gene, CDR1 is LGHDT and CDR2 is YNNKEL (reference sequence). CDR3 amino acids: CASSHDRRDTQYF. The CDR3 region has the DNA TGTGCCAGCAGCCATGACAGGAGAGATACGCAGTATTTT.

The chain has TRBV3-1 (or the pseudogene TRBV3-2) and TRBJ2-7; maybe TRBD1 (5 bases). Trimming pared 0 bases from V and 3 bases from J, leaving 15 bases between. This CDR3 contains 16 residues. Germline CDR1 and CDR2: LGHDT and YNNKEL (reference sequence). The CDR3 nucleotides are TGTGCCAGCAGCCAAGATGGGGCCACGGCCAACTACGAGCAGTACTTC. This translates into CASSQDGATANYEQYF.

The CDR3 loop is CASSPAGTSDETQYF. Written as DNA, the CDR3 is TGTGCCAGCTCACCCGCCGGGACTAGCGACGAGACCCAGTACTTC. The chain employs TRBV18 and TRBJ2-5; TRBD2 agrees at 10 bases. The CDR3 has 15 residues. Germline V gene data show CDR1 as KGHSH and CDR2 as LQKENI. Unmatched junction bases numbered 6, after V lost 3 bases and J lost 5 bases.

This chain connects TRBV29-1 to TRBJ1-1, with 10 bases aligning to TRBD1. Trimming removed 7 bases from V and 4 bases from J; junction bases left unmatched: 6. CDR1 and CDR2 (germline): SQVTM, ANQGSEA. The CDR3 covers 13 residues. CDR3 sequence reads: CSGQGAEGTEAFF. CDR3 in DNA: TGCAGCGGACAGGGGGCTGAAGGCACTGAAGCTTTCTTT.

The chain joins TRBV7-9 to TRBJ1-3, with unresolved D. Germline V gives CDR1 SEHNR, CDR2 FQNEAQ (reference sequence). Trimming left V 1 base short and J 2 bases short, with 3 bases between. This CDR3 is built from 13 residues. The CDR3 spells CASSLVTGNTIYF. CDR3 nucleotides: TGTGCCAGCAGCTTAGTTACTGGAAACACCATATATTTT.

The chain links TRBV6-5 to TRBJ1-5; D remains unclear. V was shortened by 0 bases and J by 3 bases, with 6 bases between the two germline ends. Germline CDR1 reads MNHEY; CDR2 reads SVGAGI. CDR3 length: 14 residues. CDR3 nucleotide sequence: TGTGCCAGCAGTTACTCTAGCGCCAATCAGCCCCAGCATTTT. Translation: CASSYSSANQPQHF.

The chain uses TRBV7-9 and TRBJ1-4; TRBD1 is a possible D gene (5 bases). The CDR3 runs 17 residues. Germline CDR1 reads SEHNR; CDR2 reads FQNEAQ (reference sequence). Trimming took off 1 base at V and 8 bases at J, with 20 bases between the two ends. The CDR3 coding sequence is TGTGCCAGCAGCTTAGATGCCTTACCACCCGGGGGGGAAAAACTGTTTTTT. Encoded protein: CASSLDALPPGGEKLFF. Based on the CDR3 plus reference TRBV7-9 and TRBJ1-4, the full variable domain is DTGVSQNPRHKITKRGQNVTFRCDPISEHNRLYWYRQTLGQGPEFLTYFQNEAQLEKSRLLSDRFSAERPKGSFSTLEIQRTEQGDSAMYLCASSLDALPPGGEKLFFGSGTQLSVL.

The CDR3 loop reads CASRQGQGHAYEQYF. CDR3 DNA: TGTGCCAGCAGACAGGGACAGGGACATGCCTACGAGCAGTACTTC. The V call is TRBV7-2, the J call TRBJ2-7, with 9 bases matching TRBD1. V was pared by 6 bases and J by 2 bases, with 8 bases of the junction left unmatched. The CDR3 length is 15 residues. The germline gives CDR1 SGHTA, CDR2 FQGNSA.